This TCR beta chain appears in the sequencing data of a study of CD8+ T cells in alopecia areata. In the study overall: The study gave treated patients oral tofacitinib at 5 to 10 mg twice daily.

Study-wide points: When scalp samples are sequenced, resident alphabeta T cells of normal skin are also captured.

As to this clone: The antigen is not known.

Following RNA extraction, reverse transcription yielded cDNA that acted as the sequencing template. Libraries were prepared by immunoSEQ multiplex PCR; TCRdb keeps only in-frame clonotypes and omits some of them. The sample gives about 180,000 clones, about 70% of which show up once; roughly an eighth is in the top ten. Per the germline V gene, CDR1 is LNHDA and CDR2 is SQIVND (reference sequence). The length of the CDR3 is 14 residues. Trimming took 3 bases from V and 10 from J; bases not matched to a gene: 10. Sequenced material: CD8+ T cells sorted from blood, taken at week 0. This chain links TRBV19 with TRBJ1-1, with 8 bases that match TRBD1. This TCR was sampled from a human donor with alopecia areata. This CDR3 reads CASSMGQASVGAFF. The CDR3 bases are TGTGCCAGTAGTATGGGACAGGCGTCGGTCGGAGCTTTCTTT.